This T cell receptor (beta chain) was observed in a study of OX40 agonist ivuxolimab in advanced cancers. At the level of the study: Cancers in dose escalation were hepatocellular, melanoma, renal cell and head and neck. Three patients responded partially, comprising one with hepatocellular carcinoma and two with cutaneous melanoma.

Assay: immunoSEQ multiplex PCR; the TCRdb copy retains only in-frame clones and omits some. The sample has about 20,000 clones; around 80% are singletons. V dropped 3 bases and J dropped 7 bases, with 10 bases sitting between them. Germline V lookup: CDR1 MNHEY, CDR2 SMNVEV (reference sequence). This CDR3 has 13 amino acids. The genes are TRBV27 and TRBJ2-1; D gene unclear. The sequenced sample was CD4+ or CD8+ T cells sorted from blood, obtained in a trial of the OX40 agonist ivuxolimab. This clonotype was sampled from an adult with an advanced solid tumor such as melanoma, head and neck, liver or kidney cancer. CDR3 sequence reads: CASSFFSGNEQFF. CDR3 coding DNA: TGTGCCAGCAGTTTCTTTAGTGGAAATGAGCAGTTCTTC.